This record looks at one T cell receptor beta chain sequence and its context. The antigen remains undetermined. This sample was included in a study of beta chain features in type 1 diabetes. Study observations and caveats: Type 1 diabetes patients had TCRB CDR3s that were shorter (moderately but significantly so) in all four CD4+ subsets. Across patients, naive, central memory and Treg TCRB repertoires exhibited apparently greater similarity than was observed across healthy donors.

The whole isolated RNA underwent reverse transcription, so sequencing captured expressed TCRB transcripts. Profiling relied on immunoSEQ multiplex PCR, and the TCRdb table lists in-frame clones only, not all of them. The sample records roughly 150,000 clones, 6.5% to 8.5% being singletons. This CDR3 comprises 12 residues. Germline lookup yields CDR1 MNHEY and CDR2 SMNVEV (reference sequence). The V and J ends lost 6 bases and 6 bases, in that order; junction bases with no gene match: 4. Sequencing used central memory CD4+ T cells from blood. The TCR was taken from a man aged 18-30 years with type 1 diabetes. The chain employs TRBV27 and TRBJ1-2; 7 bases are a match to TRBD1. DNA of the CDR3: TGTGCCAGCAGGACAGGGCTAAATGGCTACACCTTC. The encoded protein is CASRTGLNGYTF.